This TCR beta chain appears in the sequencing data of a study of T-cell reconstitution after alpha-beta-depleted transplantation in children. V lost 2 bases and J 0 bases, leaving 12 bases between the germline ends. CDR1 is SGHVS, CDR2 FQNEAQ, per germline. The CDR3 consists of 16 residues. Using unique molecular identifiers, the investigators prepared the TCRbeta library. TCRdb ran MiXCR on the PCR reads and lists one entry per CDR3 protein. Among 200,000 or so distinct CDR3 sequences, roughly 6% were seen once, and the ten largest hold roughly 4.5%. Sequences were derived from PBMCs, sampled before TCRalphabeta/CD19-depleted stem cell transplant. The source is a girl under three years old with combined immunodeficiency, due to receive a stem cell transplant. The chain carries TRBV7-8 and TRBJ2-3; tentatively, D is TRBD2 (6 bases). CDR3 DNA sequence: TGTGCCAGCAGCTTATTTCGGGGGTCTAGCACAGATACGCAGTATTTT. It codes for CASSLFRGSSTDTQYF.